One sample yielded the 20 T cell receptor beta chains listed below, sequenced in a study of low-dose radiotherapy and immunotherapy resistance in tumors. TRAV and TRBV primers primed cDNA for both TCRalpha and TCRbeta. TCRs were amplified for about 18 PCR cycles with a constant-region primer and V-primer adapter. TCRdb analysed the reads with MiXCR anew, one entry per CDR3 protein. The table shows more than 90,000 distinct CDR3 sequences, with more than 20% occurring only once. Noted time point: after trial treatment. The treatment was: LDRT plus nivolumab, ipilimumab, low-dose cyclophosphamide and aspirin (RACIN trial). The sample here was PBMCs, taken after low-dose radiotherapy plus immunotherapy. The source of these receptors is a male donor with prostate cancer.

This clonotype was counted ten times or more. CDR3 nucleotides: TGTGCCTGGACCCGGGACAGGAGGACCTACGAGCAGTACTTC. Translating gives CAWTRDRRTYEQYF. The rearrangement uses TRBV30 and TRBJ2-7; 8 positions match TRBD1. In germline, CDR1 is GTSNPN, CDR2 SVGIG (reference sequence). This CDR3 is 14 amino acids long. V gave up 4 bases and J gave up 2 bases; unmatched junction bases: 7.

This clonotype was seen a few times. The rearrangement uses TRBV12-3 or TRBV12-4 and TRBJ2-3, with TRBD2 matching over 7 bases. V shed 8 bases and J 1 base; nucleotides not matched to a gene: 6. The CDR3 has 14 amino acids. The DNA for the CDR3 is TGTGCCAGCGAGGAGGCGGGGGGCACAGATACGCAGTATTTT. As protein: CASEEAGGTDTQYF.

This clonotype occurred many times. The V and J genes are TRBV7-9 and TRBJ2-1; TRBD1 matches at 9 bases. Germline CDR1 reads SEHNR; CDR2 reads FQNEAQ (reference sequence). The length of the CDR3 is 16 residues. Losses at the gene ends were 1 base for V and 8 bases for J; bases not matched to a gene: 9. In DNA, the CDR3 is TGTGCCAGCAGCTTAGAGGACAGGGGAGGAGGTTATGAGCAGTTCTTC. Its translation is CASSLEDRGGGYEQFF.

There are many counts of this clonotype. As DNA, the CDR3 is TGCGCCAGCAGCTTGGAGGCGGAACCTTACAATGAGCAGTTCTTC. Translation: CASSLEAEPYNEQFF. The rearrangement uses TRBV5-1 and TRBJ2-1; no definite D call. The V end was cut by 0 bases, the J end by 4 bases, with 11 bases between. This CDR3 spans 15 amino acids. In germline, CDR1 is SGHRS, CDR2 YFSETQ.

The rearrangement links TRBV21-1 to TRBJ2-5. TRBV21-1 represents a pseudogene. This CDR3 has 13 residues. The CDR3 reads CASRNTVQETQYF. Here the CDR3 DNA reads TGTGCCAGCAGAAATACAGTTCAAGAGACCCAGTACTTC.

This clonotype came up many times. This chain connects TRBV6-2 or TRBV6-3 to TRBJ2-1, with TRBD2 matching 8 bases. Germline V gene data show CDR1 as MNHEY and CDR2 as SVGEGT. CDR3 length equals 19 residues. V lost 2 bases to trimming and J lost 0 bases; unmatched junction nucleotides: 12. The CDR3, as DNA: TGTGCCAGCAGTTACCCGCGACTAGCGCCCGTGAGCTCCTACAATGAGCAGTTCTTC. Its protein product is CASSYPRLAPVSSYNEQFF.

In this sample, this clonotype turned up many times. The V and J genes are TRBV20-1 and TRBJ2-3; no clear D. There are 14 residues in the CDR3. The V end lost 3 bases, the J end lost 1 base, and 11 bases lay between the germline ends. CDR1 is DFQATT, CDR2 SNEGSKA, per germline (reference sequence). CDR3 sequence reads: CSARGPIGTDTQYF. The CDR3 region has the DNA TGCAGTGCTAGGGGTCCAATCGGCACAGATACGCAGTATTTT.

Ten or more counts support this clonotype. This rearrangement joins TRBV6-2 or TRBV6-3 to TRBJ1-1; D unresolved. The CDR3 consists of 11 residues. The germline V gene encodes CDR1 MNHEY and CDR2 SVGEGT. The germline V and J ends were trimmed by 6 bases and 2 bases, with 4 bases remaining between them. The CDR3 loop is CASRDNTEAFF. The CDR3 nucleotides are TGTGCCAGCAGAGATAACACTGAAGCTTTCTTT.

This clonotype was counted at least ten times. This chain joins TRBV5-6 and TRBJ2-7, with 9 bases lining up with TRBD1. Germline values: CDR1 SGHDT, CDR2 YYEEEE. V lost 4 bases to trimming and J lost 5 bases; unmatched junction nucleotides: 7. This CDR3 is built from 14 residues. CDR3 nucleotides: TGTGCCAGCAGCCCCGACAGGGGGGACGACGAGCAGTACTTC. Translating it yields CASSPDRGDDEQYF.

The chain couples TRBV24-1 to TRBJ2-1, with TRBD1 matching over 10 bases. CDR3 size: 16 residues. V was pared by 6 bases and J by 5 bases, with 9 bases of the junction left unmatched. The germline CDR1 and CDR2 sequences are KGHDR and SFDVKD. The CDR3 here is CATSTRDRGRDNEQFF. DNA for the CDR3: TGTGCCACCAGTACCCGGGACAGGGGAAGGGACAATGAGCAGTTCTTC.

The CDR3 loop reads CASSPSGGPYNEQYF. CDR3 DNA sequence: TGTGCCAGCAGCCCCAGCGGGGGACCATACAATGAGCAGTACTTC. This chain uses TRBV12-3 or TRBV12-4 with TRBJ2-5; 8 bases line up with TRBD2. The CDR3 runs 15 residues. V trimming: 6 bases; J trimming: 11 bases; junction bases outside the gene matches: 17.

This clonotype showed up many times. The V and J genes are TRBV7-6 and TRBJ2-2; tentative D call: TRBD2 (7 bases). The V gene's germline CDR1 is SGHVS and CDR2 FNYEAQ. The V and J ends lost 0 bases and 5 bases respectively, with 13 bases between them. This CDR3 has 16 residues. The CDR3 DNA reads as TGTGCCAGCAGCTTAGCTGGCGGGGGCGCGACCGGGGAGCTGTTTTTT. It specifies CASSLAGGGATGELFF.

This clonotype was recorded at least ten times. The V and J genes are TRBV5-6 and TRBJ2-5, with no clear D. Trimming removed 0 bases at V and 5 bases at J, with 14 bases between. The CDR3 runs 15 residues. Germline CDR1 reads SGHDT; CDR2 reads YYEEEE. The CDR3 protein is CASSLGTMPGETQYF. The CDR3 DNA sequence: TGTGCCAGCAGCTTGGGAACCATGCCCGGGGAGACCCAGTACTTC.

This clonotype was observed many times. The chain recombines TRBV7-2 with TRBJ2-3; D is perhaps TRBD2 (5 bases). The CDR3 is 14 residues long. The ends were cut back, 4 bases at V and 3 bases at J, with 11 bases in the middle. Germline V gene sequence: CDR1 SGHTA, CDR2 FQGNSA. CDR3 sequence reads: CASSSGLETDTQYF. The CDR3 coding sequence is TGTGCCAGCAGCTCCGGACTCGAGACAGATACGCAGTATTTT.

This clonotype came up many times. This chain links TRBV2 with TRBJ2-1, with D unclear. V lost 6 bases to trimming and J lost 1 base, with 22 bases between them. The CDR3 is 18 amino acids. Germline CDR1 reads SNHLY; CDR2 reads FYNNEI. The CDR3 sequence: CASRPTTLILPSYNEQFF. For the CDR3, the DNA is TGTGCCAGCAGACCGACGACCCTAATACTCCCATCCTACAATGAGCAGTTCTTC.

This clonotype was observed many times. This chain links TRBV5-4 with TRBJ2-4, with D maybe TRBD2 (6 bases). This CDR3 has 15 amino acids. Germline CDR1 SGHNT, CDR2 YYREEE (reference sequence). Trimming took off 4 bases at V and 3 bases at J, with 14 bases between the two ends. In nucleotides, the CDR3 is TGTGCCAGCAGCAGGTCCGGGCGGGACAAAAACATTCAGTACTTC. This gives the protein CASSRSGRDKNIQYF.

V is TRBV28 and J is TRBJ2-1, with a possible D match to TRBD1 (6 bases). V lost 6 bases to trimming and J lost 0 bases, with 12 bases between them. Germline V gives CDR1 MDHEN, CDR2 SYDVKM. CDR3 size: 15 residues. The CDR3 loop is CASRVGTPSYNEQFF. CDR3 DNA sequence: TGTGCCAGCAGGGTAGGGACACCCTCCTACAATGAGCAGTTCTTC.

This clonotype was seen ten or more times. This chain links TRBV20-1 with TRBJ1-3; D is perhaps TRBD1 (6 bases). V was clipped by 3 bases and J by 3 bases, with 12 bases between them. This CDR3 spans 14 amino acids. Germline CDR1 reads DFQATT; CDR2 reads SNEGSKA (reference sequence). The CDR3 nucleotides are TGCAGTGCTAGGTCGGGGGCGCGTGGAAACACCATATATTTT. The encoded protein is CSARSGARGNTIYF.

About this clonotype itself: This is likely an artifact of a read error, given a far larger clone one base away. The CDR3 ends on some other residue instead of the conserved phenylalanine or tryptophan, so this is likely a read error. The chain joins TRBV6-8 to TRBJ1-2; 8 bases are a match to TRBD1. V lost 5 bases to trimming and J lost 7 bases; unmatched junction nucleotides: 3. Germline V gene sequence: CDR1 MNHGY, CDR2 SAAAGT. The CDR3 runs 12 residues. The CDR3 loop reads CASSMGQAGYTS. The CDR3 DNA sequence: TGTGCCAGCAGTATGGGACAGGCTGGCTACACCTCC.

This clonotype was recorded many times. The chain couples TRBV5-1 to TRBJ2-5; TRBD2 aligns across 9 bases. CDR1 SGHRS and CDR2 YFSETQ come from the germline V gene. V shed 0 bases and J 5 bases; nucleotides not matched to a gene: 11. CDR3 length equals 17 residues. CDR3 sequence (DNA): TGCGCCAGCAGCTTGGCCCGTCTAGCGGGGTATGAGGAGACCCAGTACTTC. It yields the protein CASSLARLAGYEETQYF.